The TCR beta chain described here comes from a study of metastatic and nonmetastatic thyroid tumors. This clone was seen many times. TCRdb called clones again from the PCR reads with MiXCR. Of 25,000 to 40,000 clones listed, under 25% are singletons. The germline V gene encodes CDR1 LNHDA and CDR2 SQIVND (reference sequence). Trimming took 0 bases from V and 3 from J, leaving 13 bases between them. The CDR3 sequence is 16 residues long. Until they underwent thyroid surgery, no patient had received any treatment. V gene TRBV19 combines with J gene TRBJ2-3; the D gene is possibly TRBD2 (5 bases). Input material: blood. This TCR derives from a female donor with papillary thyroid cancer or a benign thyroid nodule (not recorded which). Some clones in this sample may be carry-over from other donors' samples. CDR3 residues: CASSIDKRGLTDTQYF. The CDR3 nucleotides read TGTGCCAGTAGTATAGATAAAAGAGGGTTGACAGATACGCAGTATTTT.